The sequence of this TCR beta chain was determined in a study of blood T cell repertoires in COVID-19. Study-level background: From the United States, Italy and Spain came samples of acute and convalescent COVID-19. PBMCs, B-cell-depleted T cells, or T cells were the source of the cDNA or gDNA that made up the material.

Authors' processing steps: Reference gene primers were amplified, and this amplification served to estimate nucleated cell counts. Clones were sequenced by immunoSEQ multiplex PCR, and TCRdb holds only the in-frame ones, with some missing. V, J and clone size were drawn from that table, and D and trimming were deduced from the DNA. The table includes approximately 170,000 clones, more than 70% detected once. Per germline, CDR1 GTSNPN and CDR2 SVGIG (reference sequence). The V segment lost 1 base and the J segment 5 bases; nucleotides outside the gene matches: 11. The CDR3 is made up of 16 amino acids.

Sequencing was carried out using peripheral blood. This clonotype originated in a woman older than 75 with active or convalescent COVID-19. The chain carries TRBV30 and TRBJ1-5; 7 bases fit TRBD1. The CDR3 loop is CAWSGNRGGGHQPQHF. The CDR3 region has the DNA TGTGCCTGGAGTGGAAACAGGGGTGGGGGCCATCAGCCCCAGCATTTT.